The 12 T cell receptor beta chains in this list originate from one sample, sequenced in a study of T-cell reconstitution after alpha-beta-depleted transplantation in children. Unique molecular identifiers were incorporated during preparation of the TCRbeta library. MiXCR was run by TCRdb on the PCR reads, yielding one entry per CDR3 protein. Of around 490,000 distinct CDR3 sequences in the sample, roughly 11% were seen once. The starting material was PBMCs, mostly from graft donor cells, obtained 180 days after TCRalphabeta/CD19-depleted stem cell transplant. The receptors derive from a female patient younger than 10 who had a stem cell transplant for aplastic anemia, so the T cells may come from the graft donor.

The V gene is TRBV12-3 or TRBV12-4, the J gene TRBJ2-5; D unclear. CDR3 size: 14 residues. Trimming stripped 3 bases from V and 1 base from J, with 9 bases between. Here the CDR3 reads CASSFSRTQETQYF. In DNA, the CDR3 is TGTGCCAGCAGTTTCTCCAGGACCCAAGAGACCCAGTACTTC.

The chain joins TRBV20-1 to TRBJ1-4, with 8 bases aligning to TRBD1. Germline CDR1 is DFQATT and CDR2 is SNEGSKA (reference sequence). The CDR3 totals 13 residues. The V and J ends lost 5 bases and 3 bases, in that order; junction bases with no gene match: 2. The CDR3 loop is CSALTGANEKLFF. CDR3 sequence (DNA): TGCAGTGCTCTGACAGGGGCTAATGAAAAACTGTTTTTT.

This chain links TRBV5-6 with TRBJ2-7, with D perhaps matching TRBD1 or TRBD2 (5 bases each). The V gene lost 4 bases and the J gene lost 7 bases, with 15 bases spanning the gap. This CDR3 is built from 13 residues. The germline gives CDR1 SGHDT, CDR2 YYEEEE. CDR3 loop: CASSLGTLGEQYV. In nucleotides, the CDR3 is TGTGCCAGCAGCCTGGGGACCCTGGGAGAGCAGTACGTC.

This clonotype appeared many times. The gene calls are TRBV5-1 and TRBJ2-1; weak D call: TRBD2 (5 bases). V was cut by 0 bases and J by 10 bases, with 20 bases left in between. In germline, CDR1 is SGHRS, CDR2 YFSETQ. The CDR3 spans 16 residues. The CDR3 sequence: CASSLGTDTSAKEQFF. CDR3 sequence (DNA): TGCGCCAGCAGCTTGGGAACCGATACTAGTGCGAAGGAGCAGTTCTTC. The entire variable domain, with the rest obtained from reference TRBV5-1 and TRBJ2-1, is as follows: KAGVTQTPRYLIKTRGQQVTLSCSPISGHRSVSWYQQTPGQGLQFLFEYFSETQRNKGNFPGRFSGRQFSNSRSEMNVSTLELGDSALYLCASSLGTDTSAKEQFFGPGTRLTVL.

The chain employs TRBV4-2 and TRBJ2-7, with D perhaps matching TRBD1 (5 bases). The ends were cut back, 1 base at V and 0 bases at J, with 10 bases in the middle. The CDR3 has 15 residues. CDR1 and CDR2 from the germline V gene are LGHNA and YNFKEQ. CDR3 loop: CASSQGSGPSYEQYF. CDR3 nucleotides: TGTGCCAGCAGCCAAGGATCAGGGCCCTCCTACGAGCAGTACTTC.

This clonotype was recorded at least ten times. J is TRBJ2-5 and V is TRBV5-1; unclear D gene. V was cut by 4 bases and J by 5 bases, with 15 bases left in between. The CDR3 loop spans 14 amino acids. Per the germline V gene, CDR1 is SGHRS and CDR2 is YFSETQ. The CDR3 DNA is TGCGCCAGCAGCAAGGGTTCGCTGAAGGAGACCCAGTACTTC. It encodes CASSKGSLKETQYF. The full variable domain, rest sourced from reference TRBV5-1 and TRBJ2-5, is KAGVTQTPRYLIKTRGQQVTLSCSPISGHRSVSWYQQTPGQGLQFLFEYFSETQRNKGNFPGRFSGRQFSNSRSEMNVSTLELGDSALYLCASSKGSLKETQYFGPGTRLLVL.

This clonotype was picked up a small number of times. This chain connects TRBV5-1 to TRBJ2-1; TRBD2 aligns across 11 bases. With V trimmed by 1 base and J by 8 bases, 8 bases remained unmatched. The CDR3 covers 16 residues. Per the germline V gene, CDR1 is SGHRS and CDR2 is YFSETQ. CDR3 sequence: CASSLRSSGRPDEQFF. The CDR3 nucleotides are TGCGCCAGCAGCTTGAGGTCTAGCGGGAGGCCAGATGAGCAGTTCTTC.

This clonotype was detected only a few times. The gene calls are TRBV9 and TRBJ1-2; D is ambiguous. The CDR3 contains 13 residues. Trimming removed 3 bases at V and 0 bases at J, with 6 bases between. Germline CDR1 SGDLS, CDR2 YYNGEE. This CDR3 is CASSARANYGYTF. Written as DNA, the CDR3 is TGTGCCAGCAGCGCCAGAGCTAACTATGGCTACACCTTC.

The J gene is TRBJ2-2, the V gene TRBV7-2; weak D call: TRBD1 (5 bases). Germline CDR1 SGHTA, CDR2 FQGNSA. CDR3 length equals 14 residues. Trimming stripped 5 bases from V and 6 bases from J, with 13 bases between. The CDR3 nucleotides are TGTGCCAGCAGCCTCATACAGGTCTCCGGGGAGCTGTTTTTT. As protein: CASSLIQVSGELFF. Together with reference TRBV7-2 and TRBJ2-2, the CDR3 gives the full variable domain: GAGVSQSPSNKVTEKGKDVELRCDPISGHTALYWYRQSLGQGLEFLIYFQGNSAPDKSGLPSDRFSAERTGGSVSTLTIQRTQQEDSAVYLCASSLIQVSGELFFGEGSRLTVL.

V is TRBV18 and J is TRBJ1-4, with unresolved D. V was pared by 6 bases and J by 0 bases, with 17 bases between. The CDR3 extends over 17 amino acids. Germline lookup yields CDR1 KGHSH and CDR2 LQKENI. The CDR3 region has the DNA TGTGCCAGCTCGCGTCTCCGGGCCGAAACAACTAATGAAAAACTGTTTTTT. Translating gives CASSRLRAETTNEKLFF.

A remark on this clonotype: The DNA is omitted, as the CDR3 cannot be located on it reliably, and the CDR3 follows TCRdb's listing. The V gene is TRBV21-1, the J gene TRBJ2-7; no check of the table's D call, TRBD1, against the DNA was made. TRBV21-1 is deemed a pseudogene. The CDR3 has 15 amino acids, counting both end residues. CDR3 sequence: CASSKVGQGAYEQYV.

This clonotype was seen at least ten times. CDR3 protein: CSARDGTSGRNEQYF. CDR3 in DNA: TGCAGTGCTAGGGACGGGACTAGCGGGAGAAACGAGCAGTACTTC. The rearrangement uses TRBV20-1 and TRBJ2-7; 14 bases agree with TRBD2. CDR1 is DFQATT, CDR2 SNEGSKA, per germline (reference sequence). The CDR3 totals 15 residues. With 3 bases clipped from V and 5 bases from J, the junction kept 6 bases outside the gene matches.